This T cell receptor (beta chain) was observed in a study of T-cell memory formation after mild COVID-19. Study details: In these data, TCR clusters were largely donor specific. Findings of the study overall: Memory cells collected pre-infection included some clones that later responded, suggesting cross-reactive memory joined. Clones that contracted clustered mainly in CM and EM if CD4+ and in EMRA if CD8+.

This clonotype appeared a few times. Antigen: not known. Germline values: CDR1 SGDLS, CDR2 YYNGEE. The CDR3 covers 15 residues. Trimming took 6 bases from V and 2 from J, leaving 15 bases between them. Employing constant-segment primers, 5'RACE generated TCR alpha and TCR beta cDNA libraries bearing sample barcodes and UMIs. TCRdb re-called the 5' RACE reads through MiXCR, storing one row per CDR3 protein. The data hold fewer than 700,000 distinct CDR3 sequences, with 15% to 20% observed a single time. Input material: PBMCs or a T cell subset sorted from them (not recorded which). The V call is TRBV9, the J call TRBJ2-1, with D perhaps being TRBD1 or TRBD2 (5 bases each). The receptor was derived from an adult woman who had mild COVID-19 (a few samples of this study predate the infection). Cell type and time point are not known. The CDR3 sequence: CASTRGASPYNEQFF. The CDR3 DNA sequence: TGTGCCAGCACTAGAGGGGCTAGCCCCTACAATGAGCAGTTCTTC.